What follows are 9 T cell receptor beta chains derived from one specimen sequenced in a study of T cells expressing NK-cell markers. TCRdb reprocessed the 5' RACE reads; each CDR3 protein has one entry and no DNA is given. The listing records 200,000 to 300,000 distinct CDR3 sequences. The sample taken for sequencing was blood T cells: a sorted CD56 or NKG2C T cell subset, CD4+ or CD8+ T cells, or bulk PBMC T cells (not recorded which). The receptors stem from a woman aged 18 to 75 in good health.

This chain uses TRBV10-3 with TRBJ1-1. Germline V lookup: CDR1 ENHRY, CDR2 SYGVKD. The length of the CDR3 is 16 residues. The CDR3 here is CAIRKDREGANTEAFF.

This chain connects TRBV29-1 to TRBJ1-1; TCRdb lists TRBD1, though no DNA is available to test this call. Germline values: CDR1 SQVTM, CDR2 ANQGSEA. The CDR3 has 13 residues. CDR3 loop: CSVGQGGGTEAFF.

CDR3 in amino acids: CASSARQGFYNEQFF. V usage is TRBV9 and J usage is TRBJ2-1; TCRdb indicates TRBD1, and absent DNA this call remains unverified. CDR1 is SGDLS and CDR2 is YYNGEE in the germline V gene. This CDR3 is 15 amino acids long.

The V gene is TRBV20-1, the J gene TRBJ2-1; the D call of TRBD2 rests on TCRdb alone, since no DNA is present to check it. The germline V gene has CDR1 DFQATT and CDR2 SNEGSKA (reference sequence). The CDR3 is 16 amino acids. CDR3 in amino acids: CSARSRTSKSYNEQFF.

The chain combines TRBV7-2 with TRBJ2-1. This CDR3 spans 12 amino acids. Germline V gene lookup returns CDR1 SGHTA and CDR2 FQGNSA. The CDR3 loop reads CASSLASNEQFF.

The V gene is TRBV6-2 or TRBV6-3, the J gene TRBJ2-1; the D call from TCRdb, TRBD2, cannot be confirmed without DNA. This CDR3 comprises 16 residues. The germline V gene has CDR1 MNHEY and CDR2 SVGEGT. This chain's CDR3 is CASSRGTSGNYNEQFF.

The chain has TRBV5-1 and TRBJ1-2; without DNA, the TCRdb call of TRBD1 cannot be checked. The CDR3 loop spans 15 amino acids. The germline gives CDR1 SGHRS, CDR2 YFSETQ. The CDR3 sequence is CASSTSGTGRYGYTF.

The chain uses TRBV4-3 and TRBJ1-3; without DNA, the TCRdb call of TRBD1 cannot be checked. Germline V gene sequence: CDR1 LGHNA, CDR2 YSLEER. The length of the CDR3 is 17 residues. CDR3 protein: CASSPIIKAGSGNTIYF.

V is TRBV20-1 and J is TRBJ2-1; TCRdb designates TRBD2, a call that cannot be tested without DNA. The CDR3 runs 15 residues. Germline CDR1 and CDR2: DFQATT and SNEGSKA (reference sequence). CDR3 residues: CSAMPYSGTYNEQFF.